This record looks at one TCR beta chain sequence and its context. This entry belongs to a study of blood T cell repertoires in COVID-19. At the level of the study: All recovered Cohort 3 donors got two negative PCRs, got clearance, or saw symptom resolution.

Generated by immunoSEQ multiplex PCR, the TCRdb table keeps only in-frame clones and is missing some. The data contain about 170,000 clones, less than 80% of them singletons. Adults between roughly 18 and 89 years of age took part from about two dozen US areas. Assignments of participants to cohorts depended upon their own reported clinical history. Sample: PBMCs or T cells enriched from blood (not recorded which). The sequence was obtained from a woman in her 70s in a cohort exposed to, infected with or recovered from COVID-19 (not recorded which).

CDR3 sequence reads: CASSSRDRDTGELFF. CDR3 coding DNA: TGTGCCAGCAGCTCCCGGGACAGAGACACCGGGGAGCTGTTTTTT. The chain recombines TRBV13 with TRBJ2-2; 7 nucleotides agree with TRBD1. The J segment lost 3 bases and the V segment lost 4 bases, leaving 5 bases of the junction unmatched. The CDR3 contains 15 residues. Germline assignment: CDR1 PRHDT and CDR2 FYEKMQ (reference sequence).